This paragraph reports one T cell receptor (beta chain). Its specificity is not known. Each CDR3 protein gets one entry after TCRdb re-called the 5' RACE reads with MiXCR. The sample has about 220,000 distinct CDR3 sequences; around 16% are singletons. This specimen comes from a study of CD8 T cells in ankylosing spondylitis. Findings of the study overall: Previous work reported some of these motif variants in the synovial fluid and blood of reactive arthritis. What seemed typical of ankylosing spondylitis blood was a TCR beta motif built from eight highly homologous variants.

Per germline, CDR1 LGHNA and CDR2 YSLEER. CDR3 length equals 16 residues. V dropped 0 bases and J dropped 4 bases, with 12 bases sitting between them. This chain joins TRBV4-3 and TRBJ2-2, with D unclear. Sequencing was carried out using blood, either unsorted or a sorted T cell fraction (not recorded which). The sequence came from a male donor with ankylosing spondylitis. CDR3 residues: CASSQDYSGFTGELFF. CDR3 in DNA: TGCGCCAGCAGCCAAGATTACTCTGGTTTCACCGGGGAGCTGTTTTTT.